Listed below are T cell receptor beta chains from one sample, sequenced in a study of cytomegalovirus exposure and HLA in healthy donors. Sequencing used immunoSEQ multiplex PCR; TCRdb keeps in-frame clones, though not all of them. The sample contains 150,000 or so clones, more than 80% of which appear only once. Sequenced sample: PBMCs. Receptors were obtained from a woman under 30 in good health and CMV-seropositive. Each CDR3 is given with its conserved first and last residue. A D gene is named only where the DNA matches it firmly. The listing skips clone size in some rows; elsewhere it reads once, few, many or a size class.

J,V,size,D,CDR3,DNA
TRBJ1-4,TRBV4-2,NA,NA,CASKRDSATNEKLFF,TGTGCCAGCAAACGGGACTCTGCAACTAATGAAAAACTGTTTTTT
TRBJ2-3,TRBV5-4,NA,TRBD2,CASSSSGGGGDTQYF,TGTGCCAGCAGCTCTAGCGGGGGCGGGGGAGATACGCAGTATTTT
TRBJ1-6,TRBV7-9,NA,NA,CASSLVDRFNSPLHF,TGTGCCAGCAGCTTAGTCGACAGGTTTAATTCACCCCTCCACTTT
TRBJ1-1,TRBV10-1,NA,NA,CASSEGLTEAFF,TGCGCCAGCAGTGAAGGACTGACTGAAGCTTTCTTT
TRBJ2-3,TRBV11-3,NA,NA,CASSHRGGRGTDTQYF,TGTGCCAGCAGCCACCGGGGAGGACGGGGCACAGATACGCAGTATTTT
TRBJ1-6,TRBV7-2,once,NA,CASSFRDSDSPTLHF,TGTGCCAGCAGCTTTCGGGATTCAGACTCACCCACCCTCCACTTT
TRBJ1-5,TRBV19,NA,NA,CASTGTGGNQPQHF,TGTGCCAGTACAGGAACGGGGGGCAATCAGCCCCAGCATTTT
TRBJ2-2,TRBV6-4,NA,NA,CASSDLGGFTGELFF,TGTGCCAGCAGTGATTTAGGGGGATTCACCGGGGAGCTGTTTTTT
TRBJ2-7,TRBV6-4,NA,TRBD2,CASSIERGPLYEQYF,TGTGCCAGCAGTATCGAGCGGGGGCCGCTCTACGAGCAGTACTTC
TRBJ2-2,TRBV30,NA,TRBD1,CAWSDPGQGDTGELFF,TGTGCCTGGAGTGACCCGGGACAGGGGGACACCGGGGAGCTGTTTTTT
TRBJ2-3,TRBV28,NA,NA,CASSFRLQGGIGTDTQYF,TGTGCCAGCAGTTTCCGTTTACAGGGGGGGATTGGCACAGATACGCAGTATTTT